The clone carrying this T cell receptor beta chain was seen ten or more times. These data originate in a study of T cells in Graves' hyperthyroidism and ophthalmopathy. The germline gives CDR1 LGHDT, CDR2 YNNKEL (reference sequence). Trimming took 0 bases from V and 0 from J, leaving 10 bases between them. The CDR3 runs to 16 residues. The CDR3 regions of TCR beta were amplified from RNA transcripts. The TCR CDR3 first-round RT-PCR relied on the HTBI primer set. TCRdb analysed the multiplex PCR reads with MiXCR anew, one entry per CDR3 protein. The table includes hundreds of thousands of distinct CDR3 sequences, around 20% detected once.

The chain has TRBV3-1 and TRBJ2-3; D is undetermined. The sequenced sample consisted of blood. This TCR was recovered from a woman aged 50 to 60 with Graves' hyperthyroidism that later progressed to Graves' ophthalmopathy. CDR3 sequence: CASSQDFGPSTDTQYF. The CDR3 DNA reads TGTGCCAGCAGCCAAGATTTCGGGCCCAGCACAGATACGCAGTATTTT.